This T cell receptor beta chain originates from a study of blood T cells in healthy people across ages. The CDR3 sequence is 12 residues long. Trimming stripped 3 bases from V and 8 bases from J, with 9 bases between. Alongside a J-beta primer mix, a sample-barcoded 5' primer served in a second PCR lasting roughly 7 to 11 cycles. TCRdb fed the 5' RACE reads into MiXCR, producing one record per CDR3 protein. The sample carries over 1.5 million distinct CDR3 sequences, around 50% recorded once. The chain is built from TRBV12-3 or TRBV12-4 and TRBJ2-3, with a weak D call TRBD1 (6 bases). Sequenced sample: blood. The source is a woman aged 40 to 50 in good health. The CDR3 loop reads CASSFQGFTQYF. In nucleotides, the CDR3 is TGTGCCAGCAGTTTCCAGGGGTTTACGCAGTATTTT.